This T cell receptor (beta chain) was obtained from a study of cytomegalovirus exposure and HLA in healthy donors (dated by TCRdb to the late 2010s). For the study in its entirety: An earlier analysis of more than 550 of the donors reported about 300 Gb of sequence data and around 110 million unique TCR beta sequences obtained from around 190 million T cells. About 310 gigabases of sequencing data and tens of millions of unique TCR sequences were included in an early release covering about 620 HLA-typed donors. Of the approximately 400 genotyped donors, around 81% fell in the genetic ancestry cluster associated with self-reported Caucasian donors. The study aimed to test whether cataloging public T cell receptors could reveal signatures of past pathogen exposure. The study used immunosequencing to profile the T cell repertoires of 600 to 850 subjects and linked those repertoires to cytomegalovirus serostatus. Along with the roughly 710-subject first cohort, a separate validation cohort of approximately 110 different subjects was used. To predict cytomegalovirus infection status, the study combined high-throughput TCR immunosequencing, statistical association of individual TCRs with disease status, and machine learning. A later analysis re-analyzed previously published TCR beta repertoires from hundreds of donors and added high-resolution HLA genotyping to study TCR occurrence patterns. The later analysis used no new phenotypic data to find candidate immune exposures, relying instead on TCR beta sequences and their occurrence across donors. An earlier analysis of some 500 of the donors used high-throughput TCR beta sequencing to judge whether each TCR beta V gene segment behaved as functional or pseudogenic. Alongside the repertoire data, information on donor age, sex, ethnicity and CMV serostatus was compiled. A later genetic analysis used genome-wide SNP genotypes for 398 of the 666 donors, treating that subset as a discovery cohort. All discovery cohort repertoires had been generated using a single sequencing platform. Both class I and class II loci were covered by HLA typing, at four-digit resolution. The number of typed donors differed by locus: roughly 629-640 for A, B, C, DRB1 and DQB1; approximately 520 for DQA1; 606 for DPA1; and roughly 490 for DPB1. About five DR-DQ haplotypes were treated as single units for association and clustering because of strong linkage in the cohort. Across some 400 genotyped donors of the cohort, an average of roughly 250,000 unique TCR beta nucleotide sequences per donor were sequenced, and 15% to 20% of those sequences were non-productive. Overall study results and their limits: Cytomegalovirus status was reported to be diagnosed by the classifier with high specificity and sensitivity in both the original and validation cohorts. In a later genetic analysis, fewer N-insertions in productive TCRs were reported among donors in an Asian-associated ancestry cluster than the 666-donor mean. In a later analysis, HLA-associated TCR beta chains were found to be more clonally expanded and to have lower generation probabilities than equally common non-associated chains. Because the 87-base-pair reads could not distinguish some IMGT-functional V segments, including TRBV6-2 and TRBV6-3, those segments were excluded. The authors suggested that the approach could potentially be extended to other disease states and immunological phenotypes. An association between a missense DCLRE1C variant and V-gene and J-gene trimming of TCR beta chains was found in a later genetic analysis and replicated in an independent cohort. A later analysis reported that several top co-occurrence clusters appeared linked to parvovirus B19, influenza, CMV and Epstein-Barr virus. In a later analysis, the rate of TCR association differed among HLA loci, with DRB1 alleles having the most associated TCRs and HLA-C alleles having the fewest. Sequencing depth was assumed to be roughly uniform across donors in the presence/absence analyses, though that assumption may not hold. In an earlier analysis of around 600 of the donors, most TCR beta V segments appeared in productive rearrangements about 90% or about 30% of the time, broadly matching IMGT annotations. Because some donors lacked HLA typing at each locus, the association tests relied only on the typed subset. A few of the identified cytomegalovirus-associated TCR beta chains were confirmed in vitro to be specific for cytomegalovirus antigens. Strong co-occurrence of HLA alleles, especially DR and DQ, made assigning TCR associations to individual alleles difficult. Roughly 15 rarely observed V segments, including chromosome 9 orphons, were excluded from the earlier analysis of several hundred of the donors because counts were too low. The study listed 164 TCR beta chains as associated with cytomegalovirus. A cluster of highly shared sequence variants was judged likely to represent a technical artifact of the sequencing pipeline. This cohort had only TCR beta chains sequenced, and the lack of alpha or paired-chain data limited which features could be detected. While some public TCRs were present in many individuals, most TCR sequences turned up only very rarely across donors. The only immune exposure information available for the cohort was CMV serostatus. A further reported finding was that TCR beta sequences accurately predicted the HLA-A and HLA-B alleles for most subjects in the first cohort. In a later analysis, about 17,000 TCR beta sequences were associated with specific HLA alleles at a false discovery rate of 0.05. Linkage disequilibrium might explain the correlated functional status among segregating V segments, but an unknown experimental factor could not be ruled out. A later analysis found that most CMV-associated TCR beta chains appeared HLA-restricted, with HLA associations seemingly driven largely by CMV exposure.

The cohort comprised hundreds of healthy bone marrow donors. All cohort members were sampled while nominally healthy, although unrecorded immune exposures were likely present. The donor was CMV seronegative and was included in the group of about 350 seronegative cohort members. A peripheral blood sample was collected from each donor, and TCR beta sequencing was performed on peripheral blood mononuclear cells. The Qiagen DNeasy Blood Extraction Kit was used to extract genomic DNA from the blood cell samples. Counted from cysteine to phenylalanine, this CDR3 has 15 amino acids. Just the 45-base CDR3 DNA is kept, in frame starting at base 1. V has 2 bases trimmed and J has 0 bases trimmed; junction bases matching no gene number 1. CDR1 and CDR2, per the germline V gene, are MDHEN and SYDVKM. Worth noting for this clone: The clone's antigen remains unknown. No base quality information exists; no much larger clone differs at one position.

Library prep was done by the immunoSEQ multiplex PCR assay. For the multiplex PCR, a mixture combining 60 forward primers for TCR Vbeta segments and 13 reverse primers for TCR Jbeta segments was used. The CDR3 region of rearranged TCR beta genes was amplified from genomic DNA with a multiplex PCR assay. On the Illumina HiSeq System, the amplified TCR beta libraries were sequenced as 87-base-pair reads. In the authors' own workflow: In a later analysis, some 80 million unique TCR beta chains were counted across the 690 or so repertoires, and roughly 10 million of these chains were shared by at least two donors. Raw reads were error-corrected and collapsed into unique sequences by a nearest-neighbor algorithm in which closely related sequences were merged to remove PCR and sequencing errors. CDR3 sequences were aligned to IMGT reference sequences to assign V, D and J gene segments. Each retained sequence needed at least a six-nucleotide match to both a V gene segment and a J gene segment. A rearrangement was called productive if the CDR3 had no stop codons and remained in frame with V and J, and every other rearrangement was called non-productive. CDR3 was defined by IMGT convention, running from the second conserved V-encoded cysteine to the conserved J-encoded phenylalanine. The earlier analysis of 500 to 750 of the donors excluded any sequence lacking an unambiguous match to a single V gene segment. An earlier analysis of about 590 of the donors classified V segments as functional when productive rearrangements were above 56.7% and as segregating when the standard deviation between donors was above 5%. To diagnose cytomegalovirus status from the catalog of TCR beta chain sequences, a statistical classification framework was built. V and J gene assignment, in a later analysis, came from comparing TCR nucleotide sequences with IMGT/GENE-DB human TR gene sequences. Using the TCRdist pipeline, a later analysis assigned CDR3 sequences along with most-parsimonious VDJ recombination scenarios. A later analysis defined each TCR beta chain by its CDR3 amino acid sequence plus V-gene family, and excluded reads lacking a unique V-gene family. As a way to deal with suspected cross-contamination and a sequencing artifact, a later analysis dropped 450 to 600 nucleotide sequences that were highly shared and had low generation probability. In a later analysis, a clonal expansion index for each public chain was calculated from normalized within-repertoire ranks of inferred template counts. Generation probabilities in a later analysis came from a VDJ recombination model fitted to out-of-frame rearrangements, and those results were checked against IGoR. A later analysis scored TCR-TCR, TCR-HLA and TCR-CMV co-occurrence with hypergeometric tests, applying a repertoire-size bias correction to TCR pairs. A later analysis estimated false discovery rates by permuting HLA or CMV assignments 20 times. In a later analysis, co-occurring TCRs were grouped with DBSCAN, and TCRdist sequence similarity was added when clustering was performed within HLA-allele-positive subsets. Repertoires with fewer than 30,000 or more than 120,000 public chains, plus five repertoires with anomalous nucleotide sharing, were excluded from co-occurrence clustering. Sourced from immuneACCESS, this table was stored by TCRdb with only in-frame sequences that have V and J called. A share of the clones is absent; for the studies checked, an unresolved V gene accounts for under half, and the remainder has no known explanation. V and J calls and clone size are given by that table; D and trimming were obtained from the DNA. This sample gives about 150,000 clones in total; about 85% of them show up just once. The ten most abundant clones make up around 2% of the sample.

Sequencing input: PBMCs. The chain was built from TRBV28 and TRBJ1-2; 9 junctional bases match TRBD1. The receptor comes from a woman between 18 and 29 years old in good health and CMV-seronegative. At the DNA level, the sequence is TGTGCCAGCAGTTTAGGGACAGGGTCTAACTATGGCTACACCTTC. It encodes CASSLGTGSNYGYTF.